The source of this TCR beta chain is a study of blood T cell repertoires in COVID-19. Here immunoSEQ multiplex PCR was the method, and the copy in TCRdb shows in-frame clones only, minus some. The top ten clones hold about 6.5% of a sample with 150,000 to 200,000 clones, about 85% of them seen once. Germline-derived CDR1 and CDR2 are ENHRY and SYGVKD. The CDR3 is 16 amino acids. V was clipped by 4 bases and J by 0 bases; unmatched bases: 5. This receptor was identified in a woman older than 75 in a cohort sampled during active or convalescent COVID-19. This chain links TRBV10-3 with TRBJ2-1; TRBD1 agrees at 8 bases. The specimen sequenced was peripheral blood. This CDR3 reads CAISARTGISYNEQFF. The CDR3 DNA reads as TGTGCCATCAGTGCCCGGACAGGGATCTCCTACAATGAGCAGTTCTTC.